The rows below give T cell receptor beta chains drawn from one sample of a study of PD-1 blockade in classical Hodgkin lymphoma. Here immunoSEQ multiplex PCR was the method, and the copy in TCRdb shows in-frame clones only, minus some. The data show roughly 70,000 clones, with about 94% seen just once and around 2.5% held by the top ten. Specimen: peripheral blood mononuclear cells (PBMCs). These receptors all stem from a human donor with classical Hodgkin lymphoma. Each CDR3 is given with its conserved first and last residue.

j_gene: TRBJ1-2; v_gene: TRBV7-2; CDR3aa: CASSLSTVYGYTF
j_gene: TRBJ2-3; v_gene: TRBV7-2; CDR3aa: CASSRTSVTDTQYF
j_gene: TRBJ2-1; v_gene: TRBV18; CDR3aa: CASSPWDLSNNEQFF
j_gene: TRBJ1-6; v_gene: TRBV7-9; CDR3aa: CASSLGNGVSPLHF
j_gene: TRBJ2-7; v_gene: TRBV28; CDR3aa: CAIGSTYEQYF
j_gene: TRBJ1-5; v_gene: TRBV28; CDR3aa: CASRESRYSNQPQHF
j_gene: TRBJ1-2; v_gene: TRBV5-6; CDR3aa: CASSDRDRRFYGYTF
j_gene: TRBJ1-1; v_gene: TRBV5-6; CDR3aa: CASSLISVAEAFF
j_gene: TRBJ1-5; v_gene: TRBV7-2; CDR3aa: CASSLRDSGNQPQHF
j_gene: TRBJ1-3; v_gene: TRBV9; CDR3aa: CASSARQGAAGNTIYF
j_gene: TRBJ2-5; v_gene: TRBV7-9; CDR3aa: CASSFYSSETQYF
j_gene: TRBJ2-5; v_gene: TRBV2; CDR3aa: CASSLSGTGKGETQYF
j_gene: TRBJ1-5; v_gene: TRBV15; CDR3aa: CATSRVGDGNQPQHF
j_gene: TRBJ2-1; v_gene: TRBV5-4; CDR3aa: CASMGVVGPSVDNEQFF
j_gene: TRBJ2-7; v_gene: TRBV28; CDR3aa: CASSEGTAYEQYF
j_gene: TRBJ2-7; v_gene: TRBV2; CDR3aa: CATYLQGADEQYF
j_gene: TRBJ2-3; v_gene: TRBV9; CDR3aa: CASSVASGQGLTDTQYF
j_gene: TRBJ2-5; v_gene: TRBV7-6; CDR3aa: CASIPYVGLQETQYF